This T cell receptor beta chain stems from a study of blood T cell repertoires in COVID-19. On the study more broadly: COVID-19 samples from acute and convalescent phases originated in the United States, Italy and Spain. Sample material is recorded as cDNA or gDNA derived from T cells, B-cell-depleted T cells, or PBMCs.

The authors' processing: Estimated nucleated cell counts came from reference gene primer amplification. Measured with immunoSEQ multiplex PCR; TCRdb has only the in-frame clones, and not every one. The V and J calls and clone size come from that table; D and trimming were worked out from the DNA. The sample shows some 90,000 clones, 86% of them seen only once. CDR3 length: 15 amino acids. Trimming pared 0 bases from V and 5 bases from J, leaving 15 bases between. CDR1 SGDLS and CDR2 YYNGEE come from the germline V gene. V and J are TRBV9 and TRBJ2-7, with D possibly matching TRBD2 (6 bases). What was sequenced was peripheral blood. The receptor comes from a man older than 75 with active or convalescent COVID-19. The CDR3 nucleotides read TGTGCCAGCAGCGTAGCGACGGGAGTTTATGACGAGCAGTACTTC. Protein product: CASSVATGVYDEQYF.